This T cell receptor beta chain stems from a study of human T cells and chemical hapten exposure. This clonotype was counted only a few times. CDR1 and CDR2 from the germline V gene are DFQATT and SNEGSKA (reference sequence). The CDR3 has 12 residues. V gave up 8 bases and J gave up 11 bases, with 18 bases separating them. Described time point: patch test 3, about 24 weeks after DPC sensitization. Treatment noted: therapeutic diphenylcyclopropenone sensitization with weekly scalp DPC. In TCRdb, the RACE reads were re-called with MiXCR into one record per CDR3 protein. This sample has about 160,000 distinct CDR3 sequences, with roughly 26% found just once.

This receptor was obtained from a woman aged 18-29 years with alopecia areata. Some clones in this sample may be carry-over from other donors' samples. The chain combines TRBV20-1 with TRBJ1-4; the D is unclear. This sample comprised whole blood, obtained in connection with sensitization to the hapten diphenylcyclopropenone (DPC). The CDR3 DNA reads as TGCAGTAGTACAGATTTGATGAAGAAACTGTTTTTT. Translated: CSSTDLMKKLFF.